These T cell receptor beta chains were read from a single sample in a study of shared clonotypes between healthy human individuals. The method was immunoSEQ multiplex PCR; TCRdb's version includes in-frame clones alone and lacks a portion of them. The data show about 2.2 million clones, with 85% to 95% seen just once and about 1.6% held by the top ten. The sequencing input was naive CD8+ T cells from PBMCs. The receptors originated from a man between 18 and 29 years old in good health. Some clones in this sample may be carry-over from other donors' samples. Both conserved end residues are trimmed from each CDR3. Fields, in order: V gene, J gene, CDR3 protein.

>TRBV29-1|TRBJ2-7
SVVPGGLAPYEQY
>TRBV4-3|TRBJ2-2
ASSQLGGSRTGELF
>TRBV15|TRBJ2-4
ATSRMPGAKNIQY
>TRBV5-1|TRBJ2-2
ASSGTQNTGELF
>TRBV6-1|TRBJ2-7
ASSEAPRGEQY
>TRBV7-9|TRBJ1-2
ASSLLSRQSGYT
>TRBV6-1|TRBJ2-3
ASPGTEGTDTQY
>TRBV6-1|TRBJ2-7
ASSEGGGYAIVYEQY
>TRBV5-6|TRBJ2-7
ASSLDRGGEDGSYEQY
>TRBV30|TRBJ2-1
AWSTSTSSYNEQF
>TRBV27|TRBJ2-7
ASSLSYLQGAREQY
>TRBV25-1|TRBJ1-4
ASRQGYNEKLF
>TRBV7-2|TRBJ2-7
ASSLRPGLTYEQY
>TRBV7-9|TRBJ2-5
ASSQAPRPGETQY
>TRBV30|TRBJ2-1
AWKPLAGYNEQF
>TRBV19|TRBJ1-5
ASRRGESNQPQH
>TRBV27|TRBJ2-7
ASRDGTGPYLEQY
>TRBV7-8|TRBJ2-7
ASSLDRSREQY
>TRBV10-3|TRBJ2-5
AISDRTGFFETQY
>TRBV11-2|TRBJ2-2
ASSLSLYTGNGELF
>TRBV28|TRBJ2-7
AHTSGTYEQY
>TRBV6-5|TRBJ1-5
ASREGFWGNQPQH
>TRBV12-5|TRBJ1-5
ASGLVRGSGNQPQH
>TRBV19|TRBJ2-1
ASSISVLEGEQF
>TRBV18|TRBJ2-7
ASREPGLAIPYEQY
>TRBV27|TRBJ2-5
ASSLGTGGLETQY
>TRBV28|TRBJ1-3
ASSPPQGISGNTIY
>TRBV30|TRBJ2-1
AWSVLVASNEQF
>TRBV7-9|TRBJ2-1
ASSPISGRAYNEQF
>TRBV19|TRBJ1-1
ASHSGGATEAF
>TRBV25-1|TRBJ1-3
ASSPAASGNTIY
>TRBV6-1|TRBJ1-5
ASSPRTGSNQPQH
>TRBV9|TRBJ1-2
ASSDQFLSYT
>TRBV5-6|TRBJ2-2
ASSIAGGTGELF
>TRBV7-2|TRBJ2-4
ASSLVGRLSSDIQY
>TRBV5-6|TRBJ1-2
ASSRGGGVYGYT
>TRBV13|TRBJ2-3
ASSPPPASGRIDTQY
>TRBV27|TRBJ2-3
ASKGPRPDTQY
>TRBV21-1|TRBJ2-3
ASTKGPSPSTDTQY
>TRBV19|TRBJ2-7
ASAPTSGMSYEQY
>TRBV10-3|TRBJ2-3
AISADQRADTQY